The 2 T cell receptor beta chains reported below all come from one sample, sequenced in a study of CD8+CD57+ T cells in acquired aplastic anemia. Profiling of TCR beta VDJ combinations and CDR3 sequences used genomic DNA as template. TCRdb ran MiXCR on the reads and lists one entry per CDR3 protein. Among around 170,000 distinct CDR3 sequences listed, about 60% were seen once. The sample was sorted CD4+, CD8+, or CD8+CD57+ T cells (not recorded which) from PBMCs. The source is a human donor in good health.

This clonotype was detected only once. The chain recombines TRBV19 with TRBJ1-2; D assignment may be TRBD1 or TRBD2 (5 bases each). The DNA end is a closer match to TRBJ2-7, so the J assignment may be wrong. Germline V gives CDR1 LNHDA, CDR2 SQIVND (reference sequence). This CDR3 spans 15 amino acids. CDR3 in amino acids: CASTKTGTAMYEQYF. The CDR3 region has the DNA TGTGCCAGTACCAAAACCGGGACCGCGATGTACGAGCAGTACTTC.

The chain links TRBV20-1 to TRBJ1-5; tentative D call: TRBD1 (6 bases). CDR1 and CDR2 from the germline V gene are DFQATT and SNEGSKA (reference sequence). Trimming left V 1 base short and J 6 bases short, with 16 bases between. The CDR3 is 15 amino acids. The CDR3 sequence: CSARGWAGDRQPQHF. Here the CDR3 DNA reads TGCAGTGCTAGAGGATGGGCAGGGGATCGTCAGCCCCAGCATTTT.